The source of this T cell receptor (beta chain) is a study of cytomegalovirus exposure and HLA in healthy donors. General study results and limits: For most TCR beta V segments, an earlier analysis put the productive rate at about 87% or about 30% of the time. A few CMV-associated chains were confirmed in vitro to be specific for CMV antigens.

60 Vbeta and 13 Jbeta primers were used in PCR. Sequencing was performed with immunoSEQ multiplex PCR; in TCRdb, only in-frame clones are kept and a portion is missing. The table includes approximately 130,000 clones, approximately 81% detected once. With regard to this clone: The antigen is not known.

Trimming removed 5 bases from V and 0 bases from J; junction bases left unmatched: 13. CDR1 is SGHVS and CDR2 is FQNEAQ in the germline V gene. CDR3 length: 18 amino acids. This chain uses TRBV7-8 with TRBJ2-1, with 7 bases fitting TRBD2. This sequence was found in a man younger than 35 in good health and CMV-seronegative. The sequenced sample was PBMCs. The CDR3 loop reads CASSTPRAGPSSYNEQFF. The CDR3 nucleotides are TGTGCCAGCAGCACGCCGCGAGCGGGACCAAGCTCCTACAATGAGCAGTTCTTC.